This TCR beta chain was identified during a study of blood T cell repertoires in COVID-19. As for the study in general: From the United States, Italy and Spain came samples of acute and convalescent COVID-19. T cells, B-cell-depleted T cells, or PBMCs supplied cDNA or gDNA.

The CDR3 sequence is 15 residues long. How the authors handled the data: Amplification with reference gene primers provided the estimates of nucleated cell counts. Libraries were prepared by immunoSEQ multiplex PCR; TCRdb keeps only in-frame clonotypes and omits some of them. The V and J calls and clone size come from that table; D and trimming were worked out from the DNA. Found here are some 250,000 clones, approximately 83% of them singletons; the top ten hold less than 4%. J is TRBJ2-5 and V is TRBV21-1; the table gives TRBD2 as D, unverified against the DNA. TRBV21-1 is deemed a pseudogene. This TCR derives from a woman between 25 and 40 years old who had recovered from COVID-19. The specimen was peripheral blood. The CDR3 sequence is CASSIKDRGWETQYF. Written as DNA, the CDR3 is TGTGCCAGCAGCATAAAGGATCGGGGTTGGGAGACCCAGTACTTC.